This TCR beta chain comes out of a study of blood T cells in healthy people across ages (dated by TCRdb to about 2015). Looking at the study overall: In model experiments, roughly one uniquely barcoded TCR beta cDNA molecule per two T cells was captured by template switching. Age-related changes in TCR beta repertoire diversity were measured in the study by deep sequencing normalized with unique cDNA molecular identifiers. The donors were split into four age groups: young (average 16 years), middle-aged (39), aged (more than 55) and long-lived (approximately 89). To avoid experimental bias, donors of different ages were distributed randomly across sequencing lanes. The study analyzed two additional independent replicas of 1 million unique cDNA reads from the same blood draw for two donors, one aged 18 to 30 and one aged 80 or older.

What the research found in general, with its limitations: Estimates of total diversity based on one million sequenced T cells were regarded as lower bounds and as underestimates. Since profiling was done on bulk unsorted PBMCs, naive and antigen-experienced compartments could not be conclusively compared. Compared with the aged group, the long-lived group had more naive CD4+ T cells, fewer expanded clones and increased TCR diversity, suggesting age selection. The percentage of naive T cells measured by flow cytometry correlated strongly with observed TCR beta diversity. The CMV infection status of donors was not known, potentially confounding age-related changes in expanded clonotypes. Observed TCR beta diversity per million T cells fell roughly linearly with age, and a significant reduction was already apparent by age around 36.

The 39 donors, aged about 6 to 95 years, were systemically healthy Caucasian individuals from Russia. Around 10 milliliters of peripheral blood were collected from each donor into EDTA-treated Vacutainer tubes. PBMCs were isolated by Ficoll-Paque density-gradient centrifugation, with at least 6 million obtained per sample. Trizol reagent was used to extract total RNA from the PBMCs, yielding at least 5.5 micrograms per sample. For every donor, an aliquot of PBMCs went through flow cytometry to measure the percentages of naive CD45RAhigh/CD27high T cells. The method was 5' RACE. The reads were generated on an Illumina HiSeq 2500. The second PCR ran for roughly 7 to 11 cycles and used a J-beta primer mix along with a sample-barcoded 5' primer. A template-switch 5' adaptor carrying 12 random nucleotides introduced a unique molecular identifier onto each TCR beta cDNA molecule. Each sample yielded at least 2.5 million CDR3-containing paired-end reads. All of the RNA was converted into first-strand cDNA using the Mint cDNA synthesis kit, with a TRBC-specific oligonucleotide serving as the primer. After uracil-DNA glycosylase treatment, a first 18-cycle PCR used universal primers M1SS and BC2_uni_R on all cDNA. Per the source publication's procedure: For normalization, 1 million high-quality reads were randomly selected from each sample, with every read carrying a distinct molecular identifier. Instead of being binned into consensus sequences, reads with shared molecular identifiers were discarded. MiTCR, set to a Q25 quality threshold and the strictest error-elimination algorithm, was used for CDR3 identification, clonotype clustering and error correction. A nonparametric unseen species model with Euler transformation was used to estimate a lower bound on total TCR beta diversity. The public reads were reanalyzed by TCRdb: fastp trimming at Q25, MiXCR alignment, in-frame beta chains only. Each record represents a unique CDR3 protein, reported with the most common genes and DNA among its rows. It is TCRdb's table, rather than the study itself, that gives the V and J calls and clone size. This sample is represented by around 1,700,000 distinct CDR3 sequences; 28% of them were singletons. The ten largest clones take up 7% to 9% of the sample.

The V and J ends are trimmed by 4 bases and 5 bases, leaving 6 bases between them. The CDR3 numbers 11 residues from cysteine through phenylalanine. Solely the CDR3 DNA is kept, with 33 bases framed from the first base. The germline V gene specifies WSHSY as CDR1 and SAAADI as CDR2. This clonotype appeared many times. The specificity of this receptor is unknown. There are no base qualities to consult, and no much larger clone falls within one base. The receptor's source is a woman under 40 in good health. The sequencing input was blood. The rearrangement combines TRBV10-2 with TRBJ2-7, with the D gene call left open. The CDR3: CASSGRDEQYF. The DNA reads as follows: TGCGCCAGCAGTGGCCGGGACGAGCAGTACTTC.